This T cell receptor (beta chain) appears in the sequencing data of a study of shared clonotypes between healthy human individuals. Study-wide findings and caveats: Naive CD4 clonotype sharing across a handful of donors was around 5%.

On this clone: Antigen: not known.

Naive CD8 cells lacked CD45RO and underwent positive selection for CCR7, leaving out terminally differentiated effector memory CD45RA+ cells. This CDR3 is built from 14 residues. V trimming: 8 bases; J trimming: 4 bases; junction bases outside the gene matches: 10. Germline CDR1 and CDR2: SNHLY and FYNNEI. Deep-level assay runs were performed. The protocol was immunoSEQ multiplex PCR, while the TCRdb copy is restricted to in-frame clones and leaves out a portion. The data hold about 2 million clones, with about 95% observed a single time. The sample consisted of naive CD8+ T cells sorted from blood. This clonotype originated in a young man in good health. The chain employs TRBV2 and TRBJ2-7; 8 bases align to TRBD2. The CDR3 protein is CASGRGLDEYEQYF. The CDR3 DNA is TGTGCCAGCGGTCGGGGACTAGATGAGTACGAGCAGTACTTC.